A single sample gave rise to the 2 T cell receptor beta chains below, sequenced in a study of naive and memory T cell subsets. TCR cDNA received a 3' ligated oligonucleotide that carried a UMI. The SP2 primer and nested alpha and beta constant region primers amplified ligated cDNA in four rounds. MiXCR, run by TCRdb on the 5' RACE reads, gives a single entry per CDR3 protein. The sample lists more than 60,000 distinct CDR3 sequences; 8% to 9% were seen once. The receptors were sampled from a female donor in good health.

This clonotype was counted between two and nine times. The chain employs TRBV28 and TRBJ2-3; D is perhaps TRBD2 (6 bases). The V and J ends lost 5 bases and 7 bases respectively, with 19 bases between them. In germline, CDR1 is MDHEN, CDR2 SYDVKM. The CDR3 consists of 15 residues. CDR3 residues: CASSLQRAKGNTQYF. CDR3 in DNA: TGTGCCAGCAGTCTCCAGCGGGCAAAGGGAAATACGCAGTATTTT.

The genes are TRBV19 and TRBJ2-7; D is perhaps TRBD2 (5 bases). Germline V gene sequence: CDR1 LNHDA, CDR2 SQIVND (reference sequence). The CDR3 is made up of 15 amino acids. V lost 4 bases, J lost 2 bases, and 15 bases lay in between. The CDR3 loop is CASSSRGYKTYEQYF. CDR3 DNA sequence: TGTGCCAGTAGTAGCCGGGGATACAAGACCTACGAGCAGTACTTC. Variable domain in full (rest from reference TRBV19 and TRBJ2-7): DGGITQSPKYLFRKEGQNVTLSCEQNLNHDAMYWYRQDPGQGLRLIYYSQIVNDFQKGDIAEGYSVSREKKESFPLTVTSAQKNPTAFYLCASSSRGYKTYEQYFGPGTRLTVT.